This T cell receptor beta chain came from a study of cytomegalovirus exposure and HLA in healthy donors. Findings and caveats of the study: Several of the most significant clusters appeared, in a later analysis, to be linked to common viral pathogens. For most TCR sequences rarity was the rule, although some public TCRs occurred in many donors. The authors listed about 170 TCR beta chains as cytomegalovirus-associated.

PCR was performed using 60 Vbeta and 13 Jbeta primers. Assay used: immunoSEQ multiplex PCR; TCRdb lists only in-frame clones, some missing. The table has over 95,000 clones, roughly three quarters seen once. Remarks on this clone: Its antigen is currently unknown.

This CDR3 has 21 amino acids. CDR1 is SGDLS, CDR2 YYNGEE, per germline. Unmatched junction bases numbered 17, after V lost 1 base and J lost 2 bases. Healthy donors of bone marrow made up the group. The sequenced sample consisted of PBMCs. The V call is TRBV9, the J call TRBJ2-3, with 12 bases lining up with TRBD2. This sequence was found in a female donor in good health and CMV-seronegative. The CDR3 DNA sequence: TGTGCCAGCAGCGTAAGGGGCCTAGCGGGAGGGCTAGGGCGAAACACAGATACGCAGTATTTT. This codes for CASSVRGLAGGLGRNTDTQYF.